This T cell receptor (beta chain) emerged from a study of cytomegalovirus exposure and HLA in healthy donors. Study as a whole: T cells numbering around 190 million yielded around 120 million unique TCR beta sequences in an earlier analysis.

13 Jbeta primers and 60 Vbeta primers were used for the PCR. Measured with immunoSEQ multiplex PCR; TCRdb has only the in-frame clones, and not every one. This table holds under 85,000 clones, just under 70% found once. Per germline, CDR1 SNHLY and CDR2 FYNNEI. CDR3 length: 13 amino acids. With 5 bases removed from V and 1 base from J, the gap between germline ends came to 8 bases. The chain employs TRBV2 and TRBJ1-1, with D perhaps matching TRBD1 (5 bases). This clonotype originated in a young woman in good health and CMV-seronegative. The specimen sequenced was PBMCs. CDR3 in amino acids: CASSSGGNTEAFF. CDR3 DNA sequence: TGTGCCAGCAGTTCGGGGGGGAACACTGAAGCTTTCTTT.